The T cell receptor (beta chain) described here comes from a study of blood T cell repertoires in COVID-19. On the study more broadly: In each case, the material was cDNA or gDNA derived from T cells, B-cell-depleted T cells, or PBMCs.

Per the original data handling: Amplification with reference gene primers provided the estimates of nucleated cell counts. Data came from immunoSEQ multiplex PCR; TCRdb stores just in-frame clones and leaves some out. The V and J calls and the clone size are those of that table, but D and trimming were determined from the DNA. The table includes 250,000 to 300,000 clones, approximately 83% detected once. CDR3 length equals 14 residues. Germline CDR1 reads LNHDA; CDR2 reads SQIVND (reference sequence). V was clipped by 9 bases and J by 6 bases; unmatched bases: 9. The study recruited people aged 18 to 89 years across 24 US areas. Which cohort a participant joined came from the clinical history participants gave.

The origin of this receptor is a man in his forties or fifties who had recovered from COVID-19. The sample comprised PBMCs or T cells enriched from blood (not recorded which). J is TRBJ1-2 and V is TRBV19; 11 positions match TRBD1. CDR3 coding DNA: TGTGCCAGCCAGGACAGGGGGCGCTACGATGGCTACACCTTC. Amino acid sequence: CASQDRGRYDGYTF. Looking up the rest from reference TRBV19 and TRBJ1-2 gives the full variable domain: DGGITQSPKYLFRKEGQNVTLSCEQNLNHDAMYWYRQDPGQGLRLIYYSQIVNDFQKGDIAEGYSVSREKKESFPLTVTSAQKNPTAFYLCASQDRGRYDGYTFGSGTRLTVV.